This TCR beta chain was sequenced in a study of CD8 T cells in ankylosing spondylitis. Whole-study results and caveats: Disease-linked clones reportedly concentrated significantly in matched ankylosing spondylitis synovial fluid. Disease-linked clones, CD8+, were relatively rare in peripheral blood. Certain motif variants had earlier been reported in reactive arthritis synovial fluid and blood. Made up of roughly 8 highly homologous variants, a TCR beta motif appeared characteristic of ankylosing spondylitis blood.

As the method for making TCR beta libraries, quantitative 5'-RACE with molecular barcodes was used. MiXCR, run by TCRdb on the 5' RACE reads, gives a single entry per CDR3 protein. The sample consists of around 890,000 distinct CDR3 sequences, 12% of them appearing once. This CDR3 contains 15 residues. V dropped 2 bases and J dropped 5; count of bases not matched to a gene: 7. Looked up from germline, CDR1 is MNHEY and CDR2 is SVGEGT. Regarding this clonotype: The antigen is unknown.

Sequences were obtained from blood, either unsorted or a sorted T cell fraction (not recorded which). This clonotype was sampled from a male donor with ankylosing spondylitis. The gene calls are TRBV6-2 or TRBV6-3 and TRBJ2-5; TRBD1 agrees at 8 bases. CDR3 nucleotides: TGTGCCAGCAGTTACAGGTGGACAGGGAAGGAGACCCAGTACTTC. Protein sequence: CASSYRWTGKETQYF.